This record looks at one T cell receptor (beta chain) sequence and its context. TCRdb reanalysed the RT-PCR reads using MiXCR and keeps one entry per CDR3 protein. The data contain hundreds of thousands of distinct CDR3 sequences, 16% of them singletons. This CDR3 has 14 residues. The trim removed 6 bases at V and 5 bases at J, leaving 7 bases unmatched. The germline gives CDR1 SNHLY, CDR2 FYNNEI. This record comes from a study of patients and donors after allogeneic stem cell transplantation. V usage is TRBV2 and J usage is TRBJ2-1, with 7 bases aligning to TRBD2. The source material was blood, either unsorted or a sorted T cell fraction (not recorded which). The sequence was obtained from a human donor who was either an allogeneic HSCT recipient or a stem cell or donor lymphocyte infusion donor (not recorded which). It is not recorded whose cells these are; they may come from a transplant donor. The CDR3 is CASRSRAGDNEQFF. The DNA of the CDR3 is TGTGCCAGCAGATCCCGGGCGGGGGACAATGAGCAGTTCTTC.